This is a list of T cell receptor beta chains from one sample in a study of blood T cell repertoires in COVID-19. This table comes from immunoSEQ multiplex PCR, and its TCRdb copy is limited to in-frame clones, with some not included. The data hold some 170,000 clones, with around 84% observed a single time. Material: PBMCs or T cells enriched from blood (not recorded which). Every receptor here comes from a man aged 50-60 years who had recovered from COVID-19. Both conserved end residues are part of each CDR3. D genes are given only for firm matches. The size field is filled for only some rows; it gives once, few, many or a size class.

CDR3 DNA,CDR3 protein,V gene,J gene,clone size,D gene
TGTGCCACCAGTGATCAGGGCACCGGGGAGCTGTTTTTT,CATSDQGTGELFF,TRBV24-1,TRBJ2-2,.,.
TGTGCCAGCAGCGATGGGACAGGGAACACTGAAGCTTTCTTT,CASSDGTGNTEAFF,TRBV9,TRBJ1-1,once,TRBD1
TGCAGTGCTAGTTTGGCAGGGCAAGACGGTAGGGCTTTCTTT,CSASLAGQDGRAFF,TRBV20-1,TRBJ1-1,.,.
TGTGCCAGCAGCCCAGGGGGCTCTAACTATGGCTACACCTTC,CASSPGGSNYGYTF,TRBV11-1,TRBJ1-2,.,TRBD1
TGTGCCAGCAGTGTCGGGACAGGGAAATATTTT,CASSVGTGKYF,TRBV12-3/TRBV12-4,TRBJ2-3,medium-sized,TRBD1
TGTGCCTCCAGCCCACAGGGGGCGGTTTCACCCCTCCACTTT,CASSPQGAVSPLHF,TRBV27,TRBJ1-6,few,TRBD1
TGTGCCTGGAGTGTTACTAGGGACAATTCCGGCAATCAGCCCCAGCATTTT,CAWSVTRDNSGNQPQHF,TRBV30,TRBJ1-5,.,.
TGTGCCAGCAGCTTAGAATTGGGGACAGGGTTAAAACTGTTTTTT,CASSLELGTGLKLFF,TRBV7-8,TRBJ1-4,.,TRBD1
TGTGCCAGTAGTAACCGGGACAGGGACTACGAGCAGTACTTC,CASSNRDRDYEQYF,TRBV19,TRBJ2-7,.,TRBD1
TGTGCCAGCAGCCAAGGTACAGCGGGCACTGAAGCTTTCTTT,CASSQGTAGTEAFF,TRBV3-1/TRBV3-2,TRBJ1-1,.,.
TGCGCCAGCAGCTCTGGAGACGGAGACACTGAAGCTTTCTTT,CASSSGDGDTEAFF,TRBV5-1,TRBJ1-1,.,.
TGTGCCAGCAGCCTAGGGGAGGTTCAGCCCCAGCATTTT,CASSLGEVQPQHF,TRBV3-1/TRBV3-2,TRBJ1-5,.,.
TGTGCCAGCAGTTACGGGCGTGGGCAGGGTTCACCCCTCCACTTT,CASSYGRGQGSPLHF,TRBV6-5,TRBJ1-6,.,.
TGTGCCAGCAGCCCGCGGACAGGGGTGTTCTATGGCTACACCTTC,CASSPRTGVFYGYTF,TRBV6-5,TRBJ1-2,.,TRBD1
TGTGCCAGCAGTTTTGGCCATCCCGGGGAGCTGTTTTTT,CASSFGHPGELFF,TRBV12-3/TRBV12-4,TRBJ2-2,.,.
TGTGCCAGCAGCGTAGCGGGACAGGGGGCGAGGACTGAAGCTTTCTTT,CASSVAGQGARTEAFF,TRBV9,TRBJ1-1,.,TRBD1
TGTGCCACCAGTGACCATGGACAGTACCAAGAGACCCAGTACTTC,CATSDHGQYQETQYF,TRBV24-1,TRBJ2-5,.,.
TGTGCCAGCAGTCCCTACGGACTGGTGGAGCAGTACTTC,CASSPYGLVEQYF,TRBV6-5,TRBJ2-7,.,.
TGTGCCAGCAGCTTAGTAGCGGGGGGGCTGGAGACCCAGTACTTC,CASSLVAGGLETQYF,TRBV5-6,TRBJ2-5,once,TRBD2
TGTGCCAGCAGCTTAGCGAGGTACAATGAGCAGTTCTTC,CASSLARYNEQFF,TRBV7-9,TRBJ2-1,.,.
TGTGCCAGCTCACCGCTCAACAGGGCCTCTAATGAAAAACTGTTTTTT,CASSPLNRASNEKLFF,TRBV18,TRBJ1-4,.,.
TGTGCCAGCAGCGAAGTATTCAGGACTAGTTGGAAAGTCTTC,CASSEVFRTSWKVF,TRBV6-1,TRBJ2-1,.,TRBD2
TGCGCCAGCAGCTTCGGGGACAGGGGATTTAGAGAGACCCAGTACTTC,CASSFGDRGFRETQYF,TRBV5-1,TRBJ2-5,.,TRBD1
TGTGCCAACCCATCGACCGGGAGGGAGGAAGCTTTCTTT,CANPSTGREEAFF,TRBV19,TRBJ1-1,.,.
TGTGCCATTTCCGGGACAGGGGATGGTCAGCCCCAGCATTTT,CAISGTGDGQPQHF,TRBV28,TRBJ1-5,once,TRBD1
TGCGCCAGCAGCCTAGACAGCTATGGCTACACCTTC,CASSLDSYGYTF,TRBV5-1,TRBJ1-2,.,.
TGTGCCTTATCGGGGGGGGCTAATGAAAAACTGTTTTTT,CALSGGANEKLFF,TRBV28,TRBJ1-4,.,.
TGTGCCAGCAGCTCGGGGTCCAACTTCAATTCACCCCTCCACTTT,CASSSGSNFNSPLHF,TRBV7-8,TRBJ1-6,once,.
TGTGCCAGCAGTGCCAGCGTGGTGGGGGGGCTTGGGAATGAGCAGTTCTTC,CASSASVVGGLGNEQFF,TRBV6-4,TRBJ2-1,.,.
TGTGCCAGCAGCTTAGTGTCAGGGGGCTTCCAAGAGACCCAGTACTTC,CASSLVSGGFQETQYF,TRBV7-9,TRBJ2-5,.,TRBD1
TGTGCCAGCAGTGAGGGGACAGGGCTACAGCCCCAGCATTTT,CASSEGTGLQPQHF,TRBV2,TRBJ1-5,.,TRBD1
TGTGCCAGCAGTTACAGGGGGCCGAACACTGAAGCTTTCTTT,CASSYRGPNTEAFF,TRBV27,TRBJ1-1,.,TRBD1
TGTGCCAGCAGCTTGAGTCGGACAGGGGGCGGTGAAAAACTGTTTTTT,CASSLSRTGGGEKLFF,TRBV5-5,TRBJ1-4,.,TRBD1
TGCGCCAGCAGTCGACAGGGAGACACTGAAGCTTTCTTT,CASSRQGDTEAFF,TRBV4-1,TRBJ1-1,.,TRBD1
TGTGCCAGTAACACAGGGGTTTATGGCTACACCTTC,CASNTGVYGYTF,TRBV19,TRBJ1-2,.,TRBD1